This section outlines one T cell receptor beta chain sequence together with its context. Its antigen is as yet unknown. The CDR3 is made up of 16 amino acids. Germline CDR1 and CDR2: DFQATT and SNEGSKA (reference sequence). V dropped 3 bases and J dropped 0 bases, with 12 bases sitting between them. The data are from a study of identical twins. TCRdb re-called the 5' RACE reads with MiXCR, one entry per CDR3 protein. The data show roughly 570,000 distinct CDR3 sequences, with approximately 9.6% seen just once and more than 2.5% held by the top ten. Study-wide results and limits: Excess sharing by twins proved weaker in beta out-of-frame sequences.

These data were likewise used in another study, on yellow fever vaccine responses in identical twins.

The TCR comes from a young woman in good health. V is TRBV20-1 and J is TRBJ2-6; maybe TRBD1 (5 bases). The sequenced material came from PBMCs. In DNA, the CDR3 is TGCAGTGCTAGTAAAGACAGTACCTCTGGGGCCAACGTCCTGACTTTC. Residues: CSASKDSTSGANVLTF.